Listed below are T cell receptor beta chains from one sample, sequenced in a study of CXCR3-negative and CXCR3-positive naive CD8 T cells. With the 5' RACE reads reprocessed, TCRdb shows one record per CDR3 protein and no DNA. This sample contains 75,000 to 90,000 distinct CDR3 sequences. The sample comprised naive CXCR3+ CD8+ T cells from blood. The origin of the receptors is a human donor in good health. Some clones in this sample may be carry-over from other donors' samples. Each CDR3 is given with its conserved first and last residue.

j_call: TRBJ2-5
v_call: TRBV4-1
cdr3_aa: CASSQEAETYQETQYF

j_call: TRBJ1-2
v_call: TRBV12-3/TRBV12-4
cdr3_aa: CASSVELPNYGYTF

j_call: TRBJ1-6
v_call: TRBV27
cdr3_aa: CASSLSAGGGGNSPLHF

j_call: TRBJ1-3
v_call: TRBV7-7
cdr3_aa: CASSTRFGNTIYF

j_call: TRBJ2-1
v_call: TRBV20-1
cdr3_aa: CSVRDLSSYNEQFF

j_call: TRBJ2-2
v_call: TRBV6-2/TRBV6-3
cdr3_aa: CASSYMGAGELFF

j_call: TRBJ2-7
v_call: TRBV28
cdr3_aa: CASSLWVQGSYYEQYF

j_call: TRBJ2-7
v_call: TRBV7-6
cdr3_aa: CASSPSGTGAYEQYF

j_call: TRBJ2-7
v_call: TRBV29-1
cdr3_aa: CSVEGRAGGNEQYF

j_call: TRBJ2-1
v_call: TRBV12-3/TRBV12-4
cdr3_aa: CASSFDGEGNEQFF

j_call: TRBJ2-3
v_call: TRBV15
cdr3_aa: CATSRSGATTDTQYF

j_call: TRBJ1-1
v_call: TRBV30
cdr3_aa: CAWSIGRGRTEAFF

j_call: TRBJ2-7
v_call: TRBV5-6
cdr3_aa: CASSLWSEYEQYF

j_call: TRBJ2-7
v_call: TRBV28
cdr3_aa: CASGEVGLRYEQYF

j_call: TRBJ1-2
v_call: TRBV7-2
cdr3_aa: CASSLVQAANYGYTF

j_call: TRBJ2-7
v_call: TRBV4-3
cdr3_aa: CASTSGTGPYEQYF

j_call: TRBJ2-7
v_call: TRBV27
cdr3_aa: CASSFSRVAGYYEQYF

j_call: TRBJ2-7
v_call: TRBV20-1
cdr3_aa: CSARGTSYEQYF

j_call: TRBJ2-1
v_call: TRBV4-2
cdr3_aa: CASSQEFGLARDEQFF

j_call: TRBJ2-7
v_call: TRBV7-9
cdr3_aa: CASSLSLRPPGTRIGKQYF

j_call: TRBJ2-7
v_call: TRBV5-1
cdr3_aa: CASSDLGTPNYF

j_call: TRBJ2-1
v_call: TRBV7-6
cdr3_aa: CASSLADRAYNEQFF

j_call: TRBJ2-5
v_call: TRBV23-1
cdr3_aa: CAGQGSLETQYF

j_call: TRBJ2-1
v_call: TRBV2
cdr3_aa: CASSDPGGSSYNEQFF

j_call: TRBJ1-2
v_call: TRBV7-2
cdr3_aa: CASSAAWGTNYGYTF

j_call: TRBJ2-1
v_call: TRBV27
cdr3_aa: CASSLGQGIWQFF

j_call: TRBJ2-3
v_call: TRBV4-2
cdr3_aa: CASSIRLADMTDTQYF

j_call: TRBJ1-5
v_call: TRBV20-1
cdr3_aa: CSAWAYGVGNQPQHF

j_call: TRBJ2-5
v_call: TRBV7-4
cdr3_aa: CASTPTRLKGETQYF

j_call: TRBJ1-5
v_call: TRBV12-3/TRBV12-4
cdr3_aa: CASSLQTDQPQHF

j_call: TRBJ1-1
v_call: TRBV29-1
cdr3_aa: CSVDGGQVNTEAFF

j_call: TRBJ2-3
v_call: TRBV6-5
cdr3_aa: CASRLTSGGRSNDTQYF

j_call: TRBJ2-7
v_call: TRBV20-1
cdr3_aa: CSAMERVDYEQYF

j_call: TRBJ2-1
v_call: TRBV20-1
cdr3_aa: CSATGLAHNEQFF

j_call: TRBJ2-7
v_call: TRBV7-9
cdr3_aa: CASSGSQGAPYEQYF

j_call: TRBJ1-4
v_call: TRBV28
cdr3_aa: CASSSPQPTNEKLFF

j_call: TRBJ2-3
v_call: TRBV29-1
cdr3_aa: CSVDRLAGTDTQYF

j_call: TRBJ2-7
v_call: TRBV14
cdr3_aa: CASSLWNGPYEQYF

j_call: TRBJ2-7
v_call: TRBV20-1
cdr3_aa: CSASERGSYEQYF

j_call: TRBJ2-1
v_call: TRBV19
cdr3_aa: CASSEGAGLWEYNEQLF

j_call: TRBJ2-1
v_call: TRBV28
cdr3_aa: CASSLIGAIHNEQIF

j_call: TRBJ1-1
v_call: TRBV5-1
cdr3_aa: CASSPSTGLNTEAFF

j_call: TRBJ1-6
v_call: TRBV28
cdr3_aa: CASSPIESSYNSPLHF

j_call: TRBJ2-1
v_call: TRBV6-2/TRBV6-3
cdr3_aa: CASSWRNEQFF

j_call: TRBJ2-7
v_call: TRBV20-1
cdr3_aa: CSAGTSEYEQYF

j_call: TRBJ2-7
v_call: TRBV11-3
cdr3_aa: CASSPSSGDSYEQYF